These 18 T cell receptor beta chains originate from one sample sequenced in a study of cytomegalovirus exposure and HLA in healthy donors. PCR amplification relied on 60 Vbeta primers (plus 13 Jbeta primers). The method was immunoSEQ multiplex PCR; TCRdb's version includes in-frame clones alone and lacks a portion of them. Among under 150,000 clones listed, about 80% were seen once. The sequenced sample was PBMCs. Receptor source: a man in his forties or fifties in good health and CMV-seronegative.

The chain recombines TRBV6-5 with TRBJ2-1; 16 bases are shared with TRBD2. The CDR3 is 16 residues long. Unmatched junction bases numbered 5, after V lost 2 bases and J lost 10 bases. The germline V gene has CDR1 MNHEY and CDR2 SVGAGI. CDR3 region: CASSYAGLAGGSEQFF. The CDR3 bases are TGTGCCAGCAGTTACGCGGGACTAGCGGGAGGGAGCGAGCAGTTCTTC.

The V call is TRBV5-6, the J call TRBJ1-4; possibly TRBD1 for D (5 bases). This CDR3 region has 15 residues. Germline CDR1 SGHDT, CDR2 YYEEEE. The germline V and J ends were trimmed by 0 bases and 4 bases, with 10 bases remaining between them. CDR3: CASSLVGDFNEKLFF. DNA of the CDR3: TGTGCCAGCAGCTTGGTAGGGGACTTTAATGAAAAACTGTTTTTT.

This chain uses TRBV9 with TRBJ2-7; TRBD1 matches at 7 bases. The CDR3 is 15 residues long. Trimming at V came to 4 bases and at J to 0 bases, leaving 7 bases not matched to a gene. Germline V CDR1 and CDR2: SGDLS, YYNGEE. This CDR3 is CASSIGQESSYEQYF. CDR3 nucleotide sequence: TGTGCCAGCAGCATAGGACAGGAGAGCTCCTACGAGCAGTACTTC.

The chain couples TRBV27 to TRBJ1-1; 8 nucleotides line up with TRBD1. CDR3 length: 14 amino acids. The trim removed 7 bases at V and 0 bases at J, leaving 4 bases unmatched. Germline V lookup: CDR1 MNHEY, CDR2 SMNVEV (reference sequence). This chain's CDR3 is CASTSDRVNTEAFF. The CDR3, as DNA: TGTGCCAGCACCTCGGACAGGGTGAACACTGAAGCTTTCTTT.

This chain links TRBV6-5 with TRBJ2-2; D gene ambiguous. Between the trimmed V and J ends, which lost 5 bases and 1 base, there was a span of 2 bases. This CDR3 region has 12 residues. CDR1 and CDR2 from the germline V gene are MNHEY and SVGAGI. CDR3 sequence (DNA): TGTGCCAGCAGTCGGAACACCGGGGAGCTGTTTTTT. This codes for CASSRNTGELFF.

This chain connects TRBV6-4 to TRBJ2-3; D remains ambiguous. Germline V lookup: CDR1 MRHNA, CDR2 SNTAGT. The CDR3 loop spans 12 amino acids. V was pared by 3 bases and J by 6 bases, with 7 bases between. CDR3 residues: CASSETGDTQYF. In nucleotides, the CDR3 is TGTGCCAGCAGTGAGACCGGGGATACGCAGTATTTT.

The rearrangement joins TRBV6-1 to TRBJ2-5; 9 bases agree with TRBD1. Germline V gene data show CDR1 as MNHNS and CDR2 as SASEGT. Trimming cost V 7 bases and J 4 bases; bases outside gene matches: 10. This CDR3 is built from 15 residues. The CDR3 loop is CASTQMGQGGETQYF. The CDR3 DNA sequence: TGTGCCAGCACCCAAATGGGACAGGGTGGAGAGACCCAGTACTTC.

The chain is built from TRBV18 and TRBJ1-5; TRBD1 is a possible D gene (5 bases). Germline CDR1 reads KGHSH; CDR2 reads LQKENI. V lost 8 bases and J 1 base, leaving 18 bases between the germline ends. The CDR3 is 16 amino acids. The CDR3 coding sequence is TGTGCCAGCACGGCGACAGAGATAACCAGCAATCAGCCCCAGCATTTT. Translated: CASTATEITSNQPQHF.

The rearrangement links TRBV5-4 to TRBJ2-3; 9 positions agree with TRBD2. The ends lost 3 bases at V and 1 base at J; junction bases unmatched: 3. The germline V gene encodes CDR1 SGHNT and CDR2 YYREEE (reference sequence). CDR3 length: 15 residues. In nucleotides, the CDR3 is TGTGCCAGCAGCTCACGGACTAGCGGCACAGATACGCAGTATTTT. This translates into CASSSRTSGTDTQYF.

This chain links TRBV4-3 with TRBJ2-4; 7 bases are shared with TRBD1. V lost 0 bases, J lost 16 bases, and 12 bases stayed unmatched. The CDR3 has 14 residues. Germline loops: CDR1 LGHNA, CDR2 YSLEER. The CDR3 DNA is TGCGCCAGCAGCCAAGATGACTCTACAGGGGCCTTATACTTC. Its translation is CASSQDDSTGALYF.

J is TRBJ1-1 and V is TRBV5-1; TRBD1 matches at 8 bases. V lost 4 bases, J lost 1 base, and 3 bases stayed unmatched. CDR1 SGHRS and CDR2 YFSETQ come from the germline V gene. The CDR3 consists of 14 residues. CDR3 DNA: TGCGCCAGCAGCCCCGGGACAGGGAACACTGAAGCTTTCTTT. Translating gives CASSPGTGNTEAFF.

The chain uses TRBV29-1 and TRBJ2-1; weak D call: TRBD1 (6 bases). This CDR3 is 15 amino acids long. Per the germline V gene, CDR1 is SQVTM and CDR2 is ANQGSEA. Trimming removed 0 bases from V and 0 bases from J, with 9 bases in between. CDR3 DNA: TGCAGCGTTGAAGAGGGGACAAGCTCCTACAATGAGCAGTTCTTC. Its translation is CSVEEGTSSYNEQFF.

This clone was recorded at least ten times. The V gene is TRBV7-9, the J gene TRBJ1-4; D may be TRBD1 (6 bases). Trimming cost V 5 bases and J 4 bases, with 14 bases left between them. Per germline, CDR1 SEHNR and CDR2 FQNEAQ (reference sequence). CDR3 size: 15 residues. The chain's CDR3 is CASSPNTGLNEKLFF. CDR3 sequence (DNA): TGTGCCAGCAGCCCAAACACAGGGCTTAATGAAAAACTGTTTTTT.

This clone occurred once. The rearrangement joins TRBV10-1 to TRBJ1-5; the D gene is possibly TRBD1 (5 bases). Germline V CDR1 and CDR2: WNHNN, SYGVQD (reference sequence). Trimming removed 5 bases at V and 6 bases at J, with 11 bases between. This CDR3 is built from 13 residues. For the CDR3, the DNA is TGCGCCAGCAGTAAGGGGCCAGGTCAGCCCCAGCATTTT. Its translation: CASSKGPGQPQHF.

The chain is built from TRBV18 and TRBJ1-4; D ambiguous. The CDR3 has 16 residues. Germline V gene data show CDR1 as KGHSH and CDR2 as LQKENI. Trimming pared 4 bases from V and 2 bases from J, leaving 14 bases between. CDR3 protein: CASSQGSPGTNEKLFF. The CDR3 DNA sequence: TGTGCCAGCTCACAAGGCTCTCCGGGGACTAATGAAAAACTGTTTTTT.

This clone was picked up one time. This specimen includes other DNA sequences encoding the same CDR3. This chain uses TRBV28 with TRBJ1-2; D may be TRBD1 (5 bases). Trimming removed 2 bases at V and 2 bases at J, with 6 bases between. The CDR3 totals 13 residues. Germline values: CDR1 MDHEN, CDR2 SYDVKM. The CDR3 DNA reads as TGTGCCAGCAGTTTACAGGGAAACTATGGCTACACCTTC. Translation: CASSLQGNYGYTF.

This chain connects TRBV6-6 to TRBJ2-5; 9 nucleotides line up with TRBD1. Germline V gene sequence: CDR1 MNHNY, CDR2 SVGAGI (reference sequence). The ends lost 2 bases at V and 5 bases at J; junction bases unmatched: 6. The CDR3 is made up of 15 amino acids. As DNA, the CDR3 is TGTGCCAGCAGTTACCTACAGGGGGCGCGCGAGACCCAGTACTTC. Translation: CASSYLQGARETQYF.

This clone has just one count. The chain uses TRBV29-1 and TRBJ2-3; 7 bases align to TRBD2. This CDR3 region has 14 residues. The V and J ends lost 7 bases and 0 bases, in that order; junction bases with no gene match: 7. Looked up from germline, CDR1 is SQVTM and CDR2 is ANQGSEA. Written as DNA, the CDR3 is TGCAGCGCCCGGGATAGCGGGAGCACAGATACGCAGTATTTT. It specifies CSARDSGSTDTQYF.